This T cell receptor (beta chain) emerged from a study of T-cell memory formation after mild COVID-19. A 5'RACE reaction primed in the constant segment made cDNA libraries of TCR alpha and TCR beta, and these carried sample barcodes and UMIs. Each CDR3 protein is one row after TCRdb ran MiXCR on the 5' RACE reads. The sample gives some 120,000 distinct CDR3 sequences, approximately 15% of which show up once; 5% to 5.5% is in the top ten. Study results and limitations: Memory from before infection featured some responding clones, which suggests cross-reactive memory joined. Contracting CD4+ clones were located mainly in CM and EM, and CD8+ clones in EMRA.

As to this clonotype: What it binds is not known.

Germline V gives CDR1 MGHDK, CDR2 SYGVNS. V gave up 1 base and J gave up 4 bases; unmatched junction bases: 4. The CDR3 is made up of 15 amino acids. The TCR sequence derives from a man aged 18 to 29 who had mild COVID-19 (a few samples of this study predate the infection). Cell type and time point are not known. The sequenced sample consisted of PBMCs or a T cell subset sorted from them (not recorded which). The chain couples TRBV25-1 to TRBJ2-5, with 9 positions matching TRBD2. CDR3 sequence: CASSEWLAGRETQYF. The CDR3 bases are TGTGCCAGCAGTGAATGGCTAGCGGGGAGAGAGACCCAGTACTTC.